The clone carrying this T cell receptor beta chain was seen ten or more times. Its matching antigen is unknown. This sample was included in a study of neurological immune-mediated disorders. Whole-study results and caveats: No sharing of CDR3 amino acid sequences was observed among expanded clones across subjects, suggesting private repertoires in all groups.

The CDR3 runs to 15 residues. The ends were cut back, 4 bases at V and 0 bases at J, with 9 bases in the middle. Germline V gene data show CDR1 as MDHEN and CDR2 as SYDVKM. The cDNA came from 5'RACE, which used 10-nucleotide random UMIs. Every sequencing run generated over 170 million TCR-beta sequences from 15-18 subjects. TCRdb ran MiXCR on the 5' RACE reads and lists one entry per CDR3 protein. The sample records about 48,000 distinct CDR3 sequences, roughly 25% being singletons. The clonotype was recovered from a woman aged 70-85 years in good health. Sequenced sample: PBMCs. This chain connects TRBV28 to TRBJ1-4; D possibly corresponds to TRBD1 (5 bases). The CDR3 protein is CASSYRRTTNEKLFF. DNA for the CDR3: TGTGCCAGCAGTTACAGGAGAACAACTAATGAAAAACTGTTTTTT. Using reference TRBV28 and TRBJ1-4 for the parts outside the CDR3, the full variable domain is DVKVTQSSRYLVKRTGEKVFLECVQDMDHENMFWYRQDPGLGLRLIYFSYDVKMKEKGDIPEGYSVSREKKERFSLILESASTNQTSMYLCASSYRRTTNEKLFFGSGTQLSVL.